This record covers a single T cell receptor beta chain. It lacks a known antigen. Within one base of it there is no much larger clone, and no base qualities were kept. CDR1 and CDR2 were assigned from the germline V gene as LGHNT and FRNRAP. The junction shows trimming of 6 bases on V and 5 bases on J, and the gene matches do not reach 9 bases of it. There are 15 amino acids in the CDR3, from cysteine to phenylalanine inclusive. Only the CDR3 region is kept as DNA, spanning 45 bases read in frame from base 1. The data stem from a study of control samples from healthy donors and cancer patients (dated by TCRdb to the early 2020s). The library was generated by the immunoSEQ multiplex PCR assay. The table comes from immuneACCESS by way of TCRdb, which keeps in-frame sequences with V and J called. Part of the clones is missing from these tables; in studies checked, under half for an unresolved V gene and the rest for unknown reasons. Here the sample has over 150,000 clones; approximately 92% occur a single time. The top ten hold more than 1.1% of the sample.

This TCR derives from a young man in good health. Sequenced input: blood. The sequence links TRBV12-5 to TRBJ2-7; 11 middle bases align to TRBD2. CDR3 protein: CASGGRLAGLNEQYF. The DNA sequence is as follows: TGTGCTAGTGGAGGAAGACTAGCGGGGTTAAACGAGCAGTACTTC.